This entry is about one TCR beta chain. Its antigen is as yet unknown. The record originates from a study of cytomegalovirus exposure and HLA in healthy donors. Across the study: The 550 to 800 first-cohort repertoires and the 110 or so validation repertoires shared the same platform, a later analysis reported. Notes on the study in general: That first-cohort TCR clusters tended to co-occur in the approximately 110 validation repertoires was found in a later analysis. Reportedly, diagnosis of cytomegalovirus status by the classifier showed high specificity and sensitivity. A list of roughly 160 TCR beta chains associated with cytomegalovirus was given.

Produced via immunoSEQ multiplex PCR; TCRdb's table is partial and in-frame only. This sample yields under 250,000 clones, of which around four fifths are seen a single time; less than 7% belongs to the top ten. The CDR3 covers 15 residues. V was clipped by 3 bases and J by 3 bases, with 12 bases between them. CDR1 and CDR2 from the germline V gene are SGHVS and FQNEAQ. The sample consisted of PBMCs. The gene calls are TRBV7-8 and TRBJ2-1, with a tentative D call TRBD2 (6 bases). The receptor was isolated from a woman aged 18-29 years in good health and CMV-seronegative. The CDR3 nucleotides are TGTGCCAGCAGCTTCGGCGGGGCTGGCTACAATGAGCAGTTCTTC. Protein product: CASSFGGAGYNEQFF.